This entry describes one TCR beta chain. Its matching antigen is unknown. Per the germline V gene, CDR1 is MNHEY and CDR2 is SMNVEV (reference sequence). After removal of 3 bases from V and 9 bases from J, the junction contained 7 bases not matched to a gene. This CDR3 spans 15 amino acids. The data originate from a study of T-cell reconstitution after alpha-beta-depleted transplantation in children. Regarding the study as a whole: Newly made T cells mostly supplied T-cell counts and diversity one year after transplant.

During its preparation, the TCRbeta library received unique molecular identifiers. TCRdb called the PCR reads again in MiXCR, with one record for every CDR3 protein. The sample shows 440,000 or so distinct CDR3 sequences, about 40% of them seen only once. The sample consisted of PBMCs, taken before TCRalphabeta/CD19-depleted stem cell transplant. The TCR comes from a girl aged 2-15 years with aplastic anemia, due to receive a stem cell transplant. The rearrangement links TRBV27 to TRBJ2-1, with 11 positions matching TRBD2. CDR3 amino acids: CASSFVAGGPREQFF. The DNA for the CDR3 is TGTGCCAGCAGTTTTGTAGCGGGAGGGCCGCGTGAGCAGTTCTTC.